The 4 T cell receptor beta chains given below trace back to one sample, sequenced in a study of cytomegalovirus exposure and HLA in healthy donors. Use of 60 Vbeta and 13 Jbeta primers characterized the PCR. This table comes from immunoSEQ multiplex PCR, and its TCRdb copy is limited to in-frame clones, with some not included. The data contain 110,000 to 150,000 clones, approximately 80% of them seen just once; the ten biggest clones take up about 5%. The source material was PBMCs. The receptor source for this set is a male donor in good health and CMV-seronegative.

This clone was detected a few times. This chain uses TRBV7-6 with TRBJ2-1; D is uncertain. Germline CDR1 reads SGHVS; CDR2 reads FNYEAQ. The V end was cut by 2 bases, the J end by 6 bases, with 29 bases between. There are 20 residues in the CDR3. For the CDR3, the DNA is TGTGCCAGCAGCTTAACTGTACAGAAGGCTCTTACAAGGTCCATCAATGAGCAGTTCTTC. Translated, it gives CASSLTVQKALTRSINEQFF. Using reference TRBV7-6 and TRBJ2-1 for the parts outside the CDR3, the full variable domain is GAGVSQSPRYKVTKRGQDVALRCDPISGHVSLYWYRQALGQGPEFLTYFNYEAQQDKSGLPNDRFSAERPEGSISTLTIQRTEQRDSAMYRCASSLTVQKALTRSINEQFFGPGTRLTVL.

The chain combines TRBV6-1 with TRBJ1-5, with D uncertain. The CDR3 runs 13 residues. Trimming removed 4 bases at V and 0 bases at J, with 4 bases between. From germline, CDR1 is MNHNS and CDR2 SASEGT. CDR3 loop: CASSVLSNQPQHF. Written as DNA, the CDR3 is TGTGCCAGCAGTGTACTTAGCAATCAGCCCCAGCATTTT.

The J gene is TRBJ1-1, the V gene TRBV7-9; 7 nucleotides line up with TRBD1. The CDR3 has 13 residues. The J segment lost 7 bases and the V segment lost 4 bases, leaving 6 bases of the junction unmatched. The germline V gene has CDR1 SEHNR and CDR2 FQNEAQ (reference sequence). The CDR3 sequence is CASSWTGPNEAFF. CDR3 in DNA: TGTGCCAGCAGCTGGACAGGCCCTAATGAAGCTTTCTTT. Filled out from reference TRBV7-9 and TRBJ1-1, the complete variable domain reads DTGVSQNPRHKITKRGQNVTFRCDPISEHNRLYWYRQTLGQGPEFLTYFQNEAQLEKSRLLSDRFSAERPKGSFSTLEIQRTEQGDSAMYLCASSWTGPNEAFFGQGTRLTVV.

This clone was detected a few times. The CDR3 DNA reads as TGCGCCAGCAGCTCCGGACAGGCTAGCACAGATACGCAGTATTTT. Protein sequence: CASSSGQASTDTQYF. The J gene is TRBJ2-3, the V gene TRBV5-1, with 7 bases identical to TRBD1. The CDR3 consists of 15 residues. The V and J ends lost 3 bases and 0 bases, in that order; junction bases with no gene match: 4. The V gene's germline CDR1 is SGHRS and CDR2 YFSETQ.